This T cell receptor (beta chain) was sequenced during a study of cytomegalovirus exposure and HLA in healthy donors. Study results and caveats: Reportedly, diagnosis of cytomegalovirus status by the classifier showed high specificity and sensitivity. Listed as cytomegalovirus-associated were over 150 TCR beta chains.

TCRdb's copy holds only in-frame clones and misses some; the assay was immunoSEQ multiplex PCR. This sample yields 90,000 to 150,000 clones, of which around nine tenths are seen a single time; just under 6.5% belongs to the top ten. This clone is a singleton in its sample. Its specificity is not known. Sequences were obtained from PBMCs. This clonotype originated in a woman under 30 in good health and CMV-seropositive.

This CDR3 is CASSFAYEFGEAFF. The CDR3 DNA follows: TGTGCCAGCAGCTTCGCGTATGAATTTGGTGAAGCTTTCTTT. The V and J genes are TRBV7-8 and TRBJ1-1; D remains ambiguous. Germline lookup yields CDR1 SGHVS and CDR2 FQNEAQ. Trimming shortened V by 3 bases and J by 7 bases, and 15 bases separated the two germline ends. This CDR3 contains 14 residues. The variable domain in full, with the rest retrieved from reference TRBV7-8 and TRBJ1-1, is GAGVSQSPRYKVAKRGQDVALRCDPISGHVSLFWYQQALGQGPEFLTYFQNEAQLDKSGLPSDRFFAERPEGSVSTLKIQRTQQEDSAVYLCASSFAYEFGEAFFGQGTRLTVV.